This T cell receptor (beta chain) originates from a study of a mutant IDH1 vaccine in newly diagnosed glioma. Noted time point: week 35, safety follow-up. A 20-mer mutant IDH1 peptide at 300 ug was injected subcutaneously with topical imiquimod. Donor diagnoses consisted of new WHO grade 3 or 4 IDH1-mutant, ATRX-lost astrocytomas. The table came from immunoSEQ multiplex PCR; TCRdb's copy has only in-frame clones and leaves some out. The data contain more than 55,000 clones, under 90% of them singletons. The length of the CDR3 is 15 residues. With 5 bases clipped from V and 2 bases from J, the junction kept 7 bases outside the gene matches. Germline lookup yields CDR1 WNHNN and CDR2 SYGVQD (reference sequence). Worth noting for this clone: The antigen remains undetermined.

The chain joins TRBV10-1 to TRBJ1-1; 8 bases are a match to TRBD1. The specimen comprised PBMCs, sampled from a glioma patient whose treatment included an IDH1 peptide vaccine. The clonotype originates from a man under 40 with glioma. The chain's CDR3 is CASSPRTGTNTEAFF. DNA for the CDR3: TGCGCCAGCAGTCCTAGGACAGGGACTAACACTGAAGCTTTCTTT.